The 8 T cell receptor beta chains given below trace back to one sample, sequenced in a study of T-cell memory formation after mild COVID-19. MiXCR, run by TCRdb on the 5' RACE reads, gives a single entry per CDR3 protein. The sample records roughly 150,000 distinct CDR3 sequences, over 10% being singletons. Input material: PBMCs or a T cell subset sorted from them (not recorded which). These receptors all come from a man aged 18 to 35 who had mild COVID-19 (a few samples of this study predate the infection). Cell type and time point are not known.

This clonotype was detected only a few times. This chain links TRBV2 with TRBJ1-6; tentative D call: TRBD1 (6 bases). The CDR3 runs to 18 residues. The V gene lost 7 bases and the J gene lost 0 bases, with 19 bases spanning the gap. Germline lookup yields CDR1 SNHLY and CDR2 FYNNEI. In DNA, the CDR3 is TGTGCCAGCACCATTGGACAGCCTTTTAGCTCCTATAATTCACCCCTCCACTTT. It yields the protein CASTIGQPFSSYNSPLHF.

J is TRBJ2-1 and V is TRBV5-5, with 9 bases that match TRBD2. V was clipped by 4 bases and J by 0 bases; unmatched bases: 8. The length of the CDR3 is 17 residues. Germline CDR1 and CDR2: SGHKS and YYEKEE (reference sequence). CDR3 in DNA: TGTGCCAGCAGCCAGATAGCGGGGGTGAGCTCCTACAATGAGCAGTTCTTC. Translated, it gives CASSQIAGVSSYNEQFF.

V is TRBV29-1 and J is TRBJ1-2; TRBD1 is a possible D gene (5 bases). The ends were cut back, 7 bases at V and 2 bases at J, with 11 bases in the middle. Germline CDR1 is SQVTM and CDR2 is ANQGSEA. The CDR3 runs 12 residues. The CDR3 reads CSAKTANYGYTF. CDR3 nucleotides: TGCAGCGCCAAGACAGCGAACTATGGCTACACCTTC.

The sample holds a few counts of this clonotype. As DNA, the CDR3 is TGCGCCAGCAGTGACTACCTTAACGGGGTCGGCTACACCTTC. Protein product: CASSDYLNGVGYTF. The rearrangement links TRBV10-2 to TRBJ1-2; no clear D. The germline V gene encodes CDR1 WSHSY and CDR2 SAAADI. The V end lost 3 bases, the J end lost 8 bases, and 16 bases lay between the germline ends. The CDR3 contains 14 residues.

The V call is TRBV28, the J call TRBJ2-6; D is unresolved. Trimming pared 6 bases from V and 0 bases from J, leaving 3 bases between. This CDR3 has 13 amino acids. Germline V CDR1 and CDR2: MDHEN, SYDVKM. The CDR3 sequence is CASRNSGANVLTF. The CDR3 nucleotides are TGTGCCAGCAGAAACTCTGGGGCCAACGTCCTGACTTTC.

This clonotype was picked up a small number of times. The chain links TRBV5-5 to TRBJ2-7; weak D call: TRBD1 (5 bases). CDR1 and CDR2 from the germline V gene are SGHKS and YYEKEE (reference sequence). Between the trimmed V and J ends, which lost 3 bases and 2 bases, there was a span of 9 bases. The CDR3 contains 13 residues. DNA of the CDR3: TGTGCCAGCAGCTGGGGCCTTACCTACGAGCAGTACGTC. Translating gives CASSWGLTYEQYV.

This clonotype was seen only a few times. The chain joins TRBV9 to TRBJ2-6; D remains ambiguous. Looked up from germline, CDR1 is SGDLS and CDR2 is YYNGEE. The V gene lost 3 bases and the J gene lost 0 bases, with 7 bases spanning the gap. This CDR3 is built from 15 residues. In DNA form, the CDR3 reads TGTGCCAGCAGCGACGATAGCTCTGGGGCCAACGTCCTGACTTTC. Its protein is CASSDDSSGANVLTF.

The sample holds a few counts of this clonotype. The chain has TRBV9 and TRBJ2-2, with TRBD2 identical over 12 bases. This CDR3 is 16 amino acids long. The germline V gene encodes CDR1 SGDLS and CDR2 YYNGEE. With V trimmed by 3 bases and J by 5 bases, 5 bases remained unmatched. In DNA form, the CDR3 reads TGTGCCAGCAGCGCTGGACTAGCGGGGTCGACCGGGGAGCTGTTTTTT. Translation gives CASSAGLAGSTGELFF.